This T cell receptor (beta chain) was captured by sequencing in a study of cytomegalovirus exposure and HLA in healthy donors. Study-level points and caveats: Across HLA loci, a later analysis found differing TCR association rates, with DRB1 most and HLA-C fewest.

Germline V gives CDR1 SGHRS, CDR2 YFSETQ. V lost 2 bases to trimming and J lost 6 bases; unmatched junction nucleotides: 5. The CDR3 runs to 14 residues. The PCR was carried out with 60 Vbeta primers and 13 Jbeta primers. The repertoire was sequenced with immunoSEQ multiplex PCR; TCRdb's copy has only in-frame clones and lacks some. The data contain 150,000 to 200,000 clones, roughly 80% of them singletons. In the case of this clone: Antigen: not known.

This sequence originates from a male donor in good health and CMV-seropositive. Sequenced input: PBMCs. This chain uses TRBV5-1 with TRBJ2-7, with 10 bases lining up with TRBD1. The CDR3 DNA sequence: TGCGCCAGCAGCTTCGGGACAGGGGAGGCCGAGCAGTACTTC. Translated, it gives CASSFGTGEAEQYF.